The rows below give T cell receptor beta chains drawn from one sample of a study of post-analysis software for immune sequencing data. TCRdb itself ran the PCR reads through MiXCR, one entry per CDR3 protein. The data contain fewer than 900,000 distinct CDR3 sequences, just over 45% of them seen just once; the ten biggest clones take up roughly 5%. Material: blood. The receptors were gathered from a girl aged 5 to 17 with multiple sclerosis. CDR3s include the opening cysteine and the closing phenylalanine or tryptophan. The order of the fields is clone size, V gene, J gene, D gene, CDR3 protein, CDR3 DNA. D genes are given only for firm matches. For some rows the clone size is stated as once, few or many, or as a class when expanded; others skip it.

NA,TRBV4-1,TRBJ2-3,NA,CASSQEAGRRVTDTQYF,TGCGCCAGCAGCCAAGAAGCAGGGCGGAGGGTCACAGATACGCAGTATTTT
NA,TRBV12-3/TRBV12-4,TRBJ1-2,NA,CASSLVIGGSDYTF,TGTGCCAGCAGTTTAGTGATTGGAGGTAGTGACTACACCTTC
NA,TRBV29-1,TRBJ2-3,TRBD2,CSAGSGMVTDTQYF,TGCAGCGCCGGAAGCGGGATGGTCACAGATACGCAGTATTTT
few,TRBV11-2,TRBJ2-1,NA,CASSLGMVEQFF,TGTGCCAGCAGCTTAGGAATGGTGGAGCAGTTCTTC
NA,TRBV6-2/TRBV6-3,TRBJ1-5,NA,CASREGEQPRHF,TGTGCCAGCAGGGAGGGTGAACAGCCCCGGCATTTT
NA,TRBV6-2/TRBV6-3,TRBJ1-5,TRBD1,CASSYSDQGGVSYQPQHF,TGTGCCAGCAGTTACTCGGATCAGGGGGGGGTATCATATCAGCCCCAGCATTTT
NA,TRBV7-9,TRBJ1-2,TRBD1,CASSAPSGTGFNGGYTF,TGTGCCAGCAGCGCCCCCTCCGGGACAGGGTTTAATGGTGGCTACACCTTC
NA,TRBV5-5,TRBJ2-3,NA,CASSLGRSDTQYF,TGTGCCAGCAGCTTGGGAAGGTCCGATACGCAGTATTTT
once,TRBV10-2,TRBJ2-3,TRBD2,CASSRPLTSSSLDTQYF,TGCGCCAGCAGTCGACCCCTGACTAGCTCAAGCTTAGATACGCAGTATTTT
NA,TRBV29-1,TRBJ2-7,NA,CSTIEAYEQYF,TGCAGCACCATTGAAGCCTACGAGCAGTACTTC
NA,TRBV29-1,TRBJ2-7,TRBD2,CSVEAGTSGRSAYEQYF,TGCAGCGTTGAAGCCGGGACTAGCGGGAGGTCAGCCTACGAGCAGTACTTC
few,TRBV4-2,TRBJ1-1,TRBD1,CASSQGGTDTEAFF,TGTGCCAGCAGCCAAGGGGGGACAGACACTGAAGCTTTCTTT
NA,TRBV20-1,TRBJ2-5,TRBD2,CSARSEGAGGDPLLEQYF,TGCAGTGCTAGATCTGAGGGAGCGGGAGGGGACCCCTTGCTTGAGCAGTACTTC
NA,TRBV7-2,TRBJ2-1,TRBD2,CASSRRREGLQNEQFF,TGTGCCAGCAGCAGACGCCGGGAGGGCCTTCAGAATGAGCAGTTCTTC